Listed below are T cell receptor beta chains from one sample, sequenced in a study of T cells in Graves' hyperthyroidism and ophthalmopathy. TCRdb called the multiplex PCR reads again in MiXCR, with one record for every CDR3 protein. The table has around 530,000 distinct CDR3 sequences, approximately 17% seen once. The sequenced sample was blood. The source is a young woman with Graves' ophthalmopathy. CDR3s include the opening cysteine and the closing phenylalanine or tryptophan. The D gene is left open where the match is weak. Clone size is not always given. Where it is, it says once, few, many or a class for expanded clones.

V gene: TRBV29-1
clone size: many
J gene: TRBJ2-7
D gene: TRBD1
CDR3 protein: CSATGGSYEQYF
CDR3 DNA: TGCAGCGCTACAGGGGGCTCCTACGAGCAGTACTTC

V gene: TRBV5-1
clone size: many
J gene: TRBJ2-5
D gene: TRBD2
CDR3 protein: CASSLSSGGRETQYF
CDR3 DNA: TGCGCCAGCAGCTTATCTAGCGGGGGAAGGGAGACCCAGTACTTC

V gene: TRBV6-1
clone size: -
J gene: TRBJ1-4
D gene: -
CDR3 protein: CASIIDGGPNEKLFF
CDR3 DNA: TGTGCCAGCATCATAGATGGGGGTCCTAATGAAAAACTGTTTTTT

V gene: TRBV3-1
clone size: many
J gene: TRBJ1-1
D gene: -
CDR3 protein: CASSQGWQGYTEAFF
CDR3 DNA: TGTGCCAGCAGCCAAGGGTGGCAGGGATACACTGAAGCTTTCTTT

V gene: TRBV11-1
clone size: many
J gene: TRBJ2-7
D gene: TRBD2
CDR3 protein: CASTLGTSGSNEQYF
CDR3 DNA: TGTGCCAGCACCCTTGGGACTAGCGGGAGCAACGAGCAGTACTTC

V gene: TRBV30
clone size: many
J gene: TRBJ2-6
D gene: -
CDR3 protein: CAWSWQGYYSGANVLTF
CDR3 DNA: TGTGCCTGGAGTTGGCAGGGATACTACTCTGGGGCCAACGTCCTGACTTTC

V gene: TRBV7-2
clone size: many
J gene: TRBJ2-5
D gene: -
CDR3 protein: CASSGGPKETQYF
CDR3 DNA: TGTGCCAGCAGCGGCGGACCAAAAGAGACCCAGTACTTC

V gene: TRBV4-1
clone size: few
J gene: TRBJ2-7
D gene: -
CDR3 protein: CASSLGVGAYEQYF
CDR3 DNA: TGCGCCAGCAGCCTGGGAGTGGGTGCCTACGAGCAGTACTTC

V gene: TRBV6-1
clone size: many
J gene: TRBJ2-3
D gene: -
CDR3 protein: CASGAATDTQYF
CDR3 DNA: TGTGCCAGTGGGGCAGCCACAGATACGCAGTATTTT

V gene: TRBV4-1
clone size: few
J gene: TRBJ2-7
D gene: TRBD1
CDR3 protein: CASSHTGAEQYF
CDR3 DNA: TGCGCCAGCAGCCATACAGGGGCCGAGCAGTACTTC

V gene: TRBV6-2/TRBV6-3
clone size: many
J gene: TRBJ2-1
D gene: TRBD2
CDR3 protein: CASSLKGLAGAEQFF
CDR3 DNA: TGTGCCAGCAGTTTAAAGGGACTAGCGGGAGCTGAGCAGTTCTTC

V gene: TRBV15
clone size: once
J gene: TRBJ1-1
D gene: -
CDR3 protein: CATSRDQEYTEAFF
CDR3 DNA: TGTGCCACCAGCAGAGATCAGGAGTACACTGAAGCTTTCTTT

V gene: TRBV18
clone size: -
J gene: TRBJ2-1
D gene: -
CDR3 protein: CASSPRISFLGFTYNEQFF
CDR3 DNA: TGTGCCAGCTCACCAAGGATAAGCTTTCTGGGATTTACCTACAATGAGCAGTTCTTC

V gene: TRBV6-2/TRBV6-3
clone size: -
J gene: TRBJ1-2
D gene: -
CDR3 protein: CASSYFSGPSDYGYTF
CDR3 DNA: TGTGCCAGCAGTTACTTTTCGGGACCCTCGGACTATGGCTACACCTTC

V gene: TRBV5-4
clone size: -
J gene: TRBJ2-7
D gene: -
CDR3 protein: CASKMTESYEQYF
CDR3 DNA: TGTGCCAGCAAAATGACAGAGTCCTACGAGCAGTACTTC

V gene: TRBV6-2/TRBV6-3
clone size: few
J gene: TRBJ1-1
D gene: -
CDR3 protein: CASSTTVGAGTEAFF
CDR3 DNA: TGTGCCAGCAGTACGACAGTGGGGGCTGGAACTGAAGCTTTCTTT

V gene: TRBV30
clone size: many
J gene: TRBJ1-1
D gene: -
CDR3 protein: CAWSVTGGDTEAFF
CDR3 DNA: TGTGCCTGGAGTGTCACTGGAGGGGACACTGAAGCTTTCTTT

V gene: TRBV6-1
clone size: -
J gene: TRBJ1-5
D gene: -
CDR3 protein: CASSLGQSDQPQHF
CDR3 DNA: TGTGCCAGCAGCCTCGGACAGAGCGATCAGCCCCAGCATTTT

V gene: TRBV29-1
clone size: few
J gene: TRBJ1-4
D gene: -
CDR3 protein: CSVWGPGTNEKLFF
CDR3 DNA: TGCAGCGTATGGGGTCCGGGCACTAATGAAAAACTGTTTTTT

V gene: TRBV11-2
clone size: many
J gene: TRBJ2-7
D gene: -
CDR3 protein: CASSLESGATYEQYF
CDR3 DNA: TGTGCCAGCAGCTTAGAATCCGGGGCGACCTACGAGCAGTACTTC

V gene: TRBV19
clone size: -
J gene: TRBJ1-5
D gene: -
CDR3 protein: CASSIEGNQPQHF
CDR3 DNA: TGTGCCAGTAGTATAGAGGGAAATCAGCCCCAGCATTTT

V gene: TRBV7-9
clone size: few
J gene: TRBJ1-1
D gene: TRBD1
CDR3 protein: CASSLRVFDRVNTEAFF
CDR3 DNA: TGTGCCAGCAGCTTAAGGGTTTTTGACAGGGTGAACACTGAAGCTTTCTTT

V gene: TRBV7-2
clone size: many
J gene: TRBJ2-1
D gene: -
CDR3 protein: CASSLVGSYEQFF
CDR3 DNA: TGTGCCAGCAGCTTAGTGGGTAGTTATGAGCAGTTCTTC

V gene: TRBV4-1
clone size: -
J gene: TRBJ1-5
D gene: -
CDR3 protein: CASSRDWPRGQPQHF
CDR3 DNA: TGCGCCAGCAGCCGAGATTGGCCGAGGGGGCAGCCCCAGCATTTT

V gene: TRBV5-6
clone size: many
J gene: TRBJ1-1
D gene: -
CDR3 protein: CASSPVPDTEAFF
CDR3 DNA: TGTGCCAGCAGCCCGGTTCCGGACACTGAAGCTTTCTTT

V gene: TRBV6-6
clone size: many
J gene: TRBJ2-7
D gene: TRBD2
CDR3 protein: CASSYSPLGGRDEQYF
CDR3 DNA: TGTGCCAGCAGTTACTCTCCCCTTGGCGGGAGGGACGAGCAGTACTTC

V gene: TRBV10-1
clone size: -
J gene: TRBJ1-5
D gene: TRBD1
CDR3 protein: CASSDGRGNQPQHF
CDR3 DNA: TGCGCCAGCAGTGATGGCAGGGGGAATCAGCCCCAGCATTTT

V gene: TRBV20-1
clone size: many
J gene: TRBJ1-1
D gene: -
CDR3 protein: CSATIYTEAFF
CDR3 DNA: TGCAGTGCCACTATATACACTGAAGCTTTCTTT

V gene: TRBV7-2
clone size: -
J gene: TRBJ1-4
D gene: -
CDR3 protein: CASSLGVSGTPNEKLFF
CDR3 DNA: TGTGCCAGCAGCTTAGGAGTTTCAGGAACACCTAATGAAAAACTGTTTTTT

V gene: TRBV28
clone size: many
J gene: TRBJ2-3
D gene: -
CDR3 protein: CASSFRGVDTQYF
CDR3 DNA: TGTGCCAGCAGCTTCAGGGGAGTGGATACGCAGTATTTT

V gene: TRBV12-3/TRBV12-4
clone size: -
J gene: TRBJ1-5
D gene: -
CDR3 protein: CASSFELSNQPQHF
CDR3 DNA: TGTGCCAGCAGTTTTGAGTTGAGCAATCAGCCCCAGCATTTT

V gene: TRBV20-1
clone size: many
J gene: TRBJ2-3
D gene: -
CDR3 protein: CSARFPYAQYF
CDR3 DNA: TGCAGTGCTAGATTCCCATATGCGCAGTATTTT

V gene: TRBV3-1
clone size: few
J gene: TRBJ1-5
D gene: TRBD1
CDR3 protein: CASSQDPTGANNQPQHF
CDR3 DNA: TGTGCCAGCAGCCAAGATCCTACAGGGGCGAACAATCAGCCCCAGCATTTT

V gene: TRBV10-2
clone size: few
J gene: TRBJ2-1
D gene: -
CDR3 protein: CASSEYPENNEQFF
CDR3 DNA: TGCGCCAGCAGTGAATATCCCGAAAACAATGAGCAGTTCTTC

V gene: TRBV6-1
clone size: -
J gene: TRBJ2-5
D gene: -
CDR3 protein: CASSYYGGLQETQYF
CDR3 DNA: TGTGCCAGCAGTTATTACGGGGGGCTCCAAGAGACCCAGTACTTC

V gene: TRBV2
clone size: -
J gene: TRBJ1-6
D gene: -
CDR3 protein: CASRYYGNSPLHF
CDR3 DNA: TGTGCCAGCCGATACTATGGGAACTCACCCCTCCACTTT